One sample yielded the 17 T cell receptor beta chains listed below, sequenced in a study of blood T cell repertoires in COVID-19 (dated by TCRdb to the early 2020s). The library was built by means of the immunoSEQ multiplex PCR assay. This immuneACCESS table, as held by TCRdb, lists in-frame sequences with V and J called but not all clones. Of the missing ones, under half trace to an unresolved V gene in checked studies; the others have no known cause. In all, the sample holds about 340,000 clones, and around four fifths of those were seen once. The top ten clones comprise around 3% of the sample. The sample taken for sequencing was peripheral blood. These receptors came from a man aged 30-40 years with active or convalescent COVID-19.

In its sample, this clone was seen once. This chain joins TRBV4-2 and TRBJ2-1; 10 bases line up with TRBD2. The V segment lost 1 base and the J segment 4 bases; nucleotides outside the gene matches: 7. The germline CDR1 and CDR2 sequences are LGHNA and YNFKEQ. The CDR3 totals 17 residues. The CDR3 protein is CASSQVPGSGRYNEQFF. The CDR3 DNA reads TGTGCCAGCAGCCAAGTTCCGGGTAGCGGGAGGTACAATGAGCAGTTCTTC.

This clone showed up just once. The chain employs TRBV30 and TRBJ2-7; no definite D call. Trimming removed 5 bases at V and 5 bases at J, with 13 bases between. The CDR3 sequence is 12 residues long. Per the germline V gene, CDR1 is GTSNPN and CDR2 is SVGIG (reference sequence). The CDR3, as DNA: TGTGCCTGGCGCCTCCCGAGCGACGAGCAGTACTTC. Translated, it gives CAWRLPSDEQYF. Full variable domain (missing parts from reference TRBV30 and TRBJ2-7): SQTIHQWPATLVQPVGSPLSLECTVEGTSNPNLYWYRQAAGRGLQLLFYSVGIGQISSEVPQNLSASRPQDRQFILSSKKLLLSDSGFYLCAWRLPSDEQYFGPGTRLTVT.

The gene calls are TRBV29-1 and TRBJ2-7; D might be TRBD1 (7 bases). The ends were cut back, 4 bases at V and 2 bases at J, with 15 bases in the middle. Germline loops: CDR1 SQVTM, CDR2 ANQGSEA. This CDR3 spans 14 amino acids. In nucleotides, the CDR3 is TGCAGCGTTGGGCAGGGGGGTCGCGCCTACGAGCAGTACTTC. This gives the protein CSVGQGGRAYEQYF.

As to this clone: The limits of the CDR3 on the DNA are not certain, so only TCRdb's listed CDR3 is given. The chain links TRBV5-8 to TRBJ1-2. The CDR3 sequence runs 10 residues, both termini included. CDR1 SGHTS and CDR2 YDEGEE come from the germline V gene. The CDR3 reads CASSWGVGTF.

This clone was seen just once. The CDR3, as DNA: TGTGCCAGCAGTGTGGGACCCGGGGGTTTAGGGGGCTATCCAGATACGCAGTATTTT. As protein: CASSVGPGGLGGYPDTQYF. The rearrangement joins TRBV6-1 to TRBJ2-3; TRBD1 might be the D (7 bases). The CDR3 is made up of 19 amino acids. V lost 4 bases and J lost 4, with 27 bases in between. Germline assignment: CDR1 MNHNS and CDR2 SASEGT.

This clone was found a few times. The chain combines TRBV6-5 with TRBJ1-1, with D unclear. V lost 0 bases and J 7 bases, leaving 9 bases between the germline ends. The CDR3 extends over 13 amino acids. Germline V CDR1 and CDR2: MNHEY, SVGAGI. The CDR3 sequence: CASSYSSRVEAFF. CDR3 nucleotides: TGTGCCAGCAGTTACTCGAGCCGAGTTGAAGCTTTCTTT.

The V gene is TRBV28, the J gene TRBJ2-1, with 8 bases aligning to TRBD2. This CDR3 spans 15 amino acids. The germline V gene has CDR1 MDHEN and CDR2 SYDVKM. V trimming: 2 bases; J trimming: 8 bases; junction bases outside the gene matches: 8. The CDR3 loop is CASSLGREGVHEQFF. Written as DNA, the CDR3 is TGTGCCAGCAGTTTAGGACGGGAGGGGGTCCATGAGCAGTTCTTC.

This chain uses TRBV18 with TRBJ2-1; D may be TRBD2 (6 bases). Germline CDR1 reads KGHSH; CDR2 reads LQKENI. V was clipped by 6 bases and J by 4 bases, with 16 bases between them. There are 15 residues in the CDR3. The CDR3 DNA is TGTGCCAGCTCCCAGCGGAGGGGCGAGTACAATGAGCAGTTCTTC. Protein: CASSQRRGEYNEQFF.

V and J are TRBV4-2 and TRBJ2-2; D is unresolved. This CDR3 has 13 amino acids. The V end was cut by 0 bases, the J end by 8 bases, with 7 bases between. The germline V gene encodes CDR1 LGHNA and CDR2 YNFKEQ. The DNA for the CDR3 is TGTGCCAGCAGCCAAGATCCGAGTGGGGAGCTGTTTTTT. Encoded protein: CASSQDPSGELFF.

The rearrangement uses TRBV6-5 and TRBJ2-4; D possibly corresponds to TRBD1 (6 bases). The germline V and J ends were trimmed by 6 bases and 7 bases, with 16 bases remaining between them. In germline, CDR1 is MNHEY, CDR2 SVGAGI. The CDR3 is made up of 14 amino acids. The CDR3 region is CASSQTGRGNIQYF. The CDR3 DNA reads as TGTGCCAGCAGCCAGACAGGCCGAGGGAACATTCAGTACTTC.

The chain links TRBV30 to TRBJ1-4; D unclear. Germline loops: CDR1 GTSNPN, CDR2 SVGIG (reference sequence). The V and J ends lost 4 bases and 7 bases respectively, with 10 bases between them. This CDR3 comprises 12 residues. This CDR3 reads CAWTAGGEKLFF. For the CDR3, the DNA is TGTGCCTGGACAGCAGGAGGTGAAAAACTGTTTTTT.

J is TRBJ1-1 and V is TRBV2, with TRBD1 matching 9 bases. Germline V lookup: CDR1 SNHLY, CDR2 FYNNEI. V lost 11 bases, J lost 7 bases, and 11 bases stayed unmatched. This CDR3 is built from 13 residues. The CDR3 here is CASAGDRVGEAFF. CDR3 nucleotides: TGTGCCTCAGCGGGGGACAGGGTGGGTGAAGCTTTCTTT.

This sequence joins TRBV30 and TRBJ2-7, with 10 bases identical to TRBD1. There are 13 residues in the CDR3. Germline loops: CDR1 GTSNPN, CDR2 SVGIG (reference sequence). V was clipped by 4 bases and J by 7 bases; unmatched bases: 7. The CDR3 bases are TGTGCCTGGAATCGACAGGGGGCGGGTGAGCAGTACTTC. Protein sequence: CAWNRQGAGEQYF. The whole variable domain, remainder taken from reference TRBV30 and TRBJ2-7, is SQTIHQWPATLVQPVGSPLSLECTVEGTSNPNLYWYRQAAGRGLQLLFYSVGIGQISSEVPQNLSASRPQDRQFILSSKKLLLSDSGFYLCAWNRQGAGEQYFGPGTRLTVT.

The J gene is TRBJ1-5, the V gene TRBV2; D possibly corresponds to TRBD1 (5 bases). With 2 bases removed from V and 4 bases from J, the gap between germline ends came to 9 bases. The CDR3 loop spans 14 amino acids. Germline V gene data show CDR1 as SNHLY and CDR2 as FYNNEI. This CDR3 is CASSEQGLNQPQHF. DNA of the CDR3: TGTGCCAGCAGTGAACAGGGATTGAATCAGCCCCAGCATTTT.

This chain joins TRBV3-1 (or the pseudogene TRBV3-2) and TRBJ2-3; 9 nucleotides match TRBD2. The CDR3 totals 19 residues. Germline CDR1 LGHDT, CDR2 YNNKEL (reference sequence). Germline trimming cut 0 bases from V and 2 bases from J; bases unmatched to any gene: 12. The CDR3 sequence: CASSQEERSGGFYTDTQYF. CDR3 nucleotide sequence: TGTGCCAGCAGCCAAGAAGAAAGGAGCGGGGGGTTCTACACAGATACGCAGTATTTT.

The DNA of the CDR3 is TGTGCCAGCAGTGAAGGCCCGGGACAGGAGAATGAAAAACTGTTTTTT. Its translation: CASSEGPGQENEKLFF. The gene calls are TRBV6-1 and TRBJ1-4, with 8 bases matching TRBD1. CDR3 length: 16 amino acids. The V gene's germline CDR1 is MNHNS and CDR2 SASEGT. With 1 base clipped from V and 5 bases from J, the junction kept 6 bases outside the gene matches.

J is TRBJ2-3 and V is TRBV9; D may be TRBD2 (6 bases). The V gene lost 2 bases and the J gene lost 0 bases, with 10 bases spanning the gap. This CDR3 spans 15 amino acids. Germline V CDR1 and CDR2: SGDLS, YYNGEE. The DNA for the CDR3 is TGTGCCAGCAGCGTCACAGCGGGCAGCACAGATACGCAGTATTTT. Protein: CASSVTAGSTDTQYF.